This T cell receptor (beta chain) was captured in a study of cytomegalovirus exposure and HLA in healthy donors. CDR3 length: 18 residues. Germline assignment: CDR1 LNHDA and CDR2 SQIVND (reference sequence). The junction had 14 bases not matched to a gene; V was cut back by 4 bases and J by 7 bases. The PCR employed 60 Vbeta primers together with 13 Jbeta primers. Assay used: immunoSEQ multiplex PCR; TCRdb lists only in-frame clones, some missing. This listing includes fewer than 110,000 clones. Specimen: PBMCs. The V and J genes are TRBV19 and TRBJ2-2, with 11 nucleotides matching TRBD2. The sequence came from a man aged 40-49 years in good health and CMV-seronegative. Here the CDR3 reads CASSKIIVAGGLFGELFF. The DNA of the CDR3 is TGTGCCAGTAGTAAAATCATAGTAGCGGGGGGGCTTTTCGGGGAGCTGTTTTTT.